This note documents a single T cell receptor beta chain sequence. What it binds is not known. The length of the CDR3 is 13 residues. Germline assignment: CDR1 GTSNPN and CDR2 SVGIG (reference sequence). Trimming removed 0 bases at V and 5 bases at J, with 10 bases between. The data belong to a study of OX40 agonist ivuxolimab in advanced cancers. Broader study findings: Dose levels from 0.1 to 3.0 mg/kg saw CD4+ and CD8+ blood T cells expand clonally by week 6.

Sequencing was performed with immunoSEQ multiplex PCR; in TCRdb, only in-frame clones are kept and a portion is missing. The data hold fewer than 70,000 clones, with under 90% observed a single time. This receptor was obtained from an adult with an advanced solid tumor such as melanoma, head and neck, liver or kidney cancer. Sample: CD4+ or CD8+ T cells sorted from blood, taken in a trial of the OX40 agonist ivuxolimab. V usage is TRBV30 and J usage is TRBJ2-5; D tentatively reads TRBD1 or TRBD2 (6 bases each). The DNA of the CDR3 is TGTGCCTGGAGTGTAGGGGGGCCCGAGACCCAGTACTTC. This codes for CAWSVGGPETQYF.